Given below is one TCR beta chain in context. TCRdb reanalyzed the 5' RACE reads, giving one entry per CDR3 protein sequence and no DNA. In all, the sample yields hundreds of thousands of distinct CDR3 sequences. These data are taken from a study of T cells expressing NK-cell markers. Germline-derived CDR1 and CDR2 are MDHEN and SYDVKM. This CDR3 contains 13 residues. The specimen was blood T cells: a sorted CD56 or NKG2C T cell subset, CD4+ or CD8+ T cells, or bulk PBMC T cells (not recorded which). The receptor's source is a man aged 18-30 years in good health. The rearrangement joins TRBV28 to TRBJ2-1; the D gene TCRdb calls, TRBD2, cannot be checked with no DNA. The CDR3 loop reads CASSRLANNEQFF.